Below, 9 T cell receptor beta chains from the same sample are listed, as sequenced in a study of radiotherapy plus CTLA-4 blockade in lung cancer (dated by TCRdb to the late 2010s). The method behind the library was the immunoSEQ multiplex PCR assay. In TCRdb, the immuneACCESS table is reduced to in-frame sequences with V and J assigned. These tables do not hold every clone; where another copy was compared, an unresolved V gene accounts for under half, and the others remain unexplained. Within this sample are approximately 80,000 clones, with 70% to 85% of them counted one time only. The top ten hold about 0.79% of the sample. The input for sequencing was peripheral blood, taken from a patient treated with radiotherapy plus ipilimumab. The receptor source for this set is a human donor with non-small cell lung cancer who had stable disease on radiotherapy plus ipilimumab.

V and J are TRBV18 and TRBJ2-7; 7 bases align to TRBD2. V shed 4 bases and J 2 bases; nucleotides not matched to a gene: 5. Per the germline V gene, CDR1 is KGHSH and CDR2 is LQKENI. The CDR3 runs to 14 residues. Here the CDR3 DNA reads TGTGCCAGCTCACGGGAGGGGTCGCCCTACGAGCAGTACTTC. Translation: CASSREGSPYEQYF. The full variable domain, its missing parts supplied by reference TRBV18 and TRBJ2-7, is NAGVMQNPRHLVRRRGQEARLRCSPMKGHSHVYWYRQLPEEGLKFMVYLQKENIIDESGMPKERFSAEFPKEGPSILRIQQVVRGDSAAYFCASSREGSPYEQYFGPGTRLTVT.

The V and J genes are TRBV5-4 and TRBJ2-3; either TRBD1 or TRBD2 may fit D (6 bases each). The V end was cut by 0 bases, the J end by 1 base, with 24 bases between. There are 20 residues in the CDR3. Germline V CDR1 and CDR2: SGHNT, YYREEE (reference sequence). CDR3 sequence: CASSLGYPGEGEGGTDTQYF. The CDR3 coding sequence is TGTGCCAGCAGCTTGGGATATCCGGGAGAGGGGGAAGGGGGCACAGATACGCAGTATTTT.

V gene TRBV7-3 combines with J gene TRBJ2-2; no reliable D call. CDR3 length: 14 residues. Trimming stripped 8 bases from V and 0 bases from J, with 10 bases between. CDR1 and CDR2 (germline): SGHTA, FQGTGA. CDR3 DNA: TGTGCCAGCTCAAGACTCGCGAACACCGGGGAGCTGTTTTTT. It specifies CASSRLANTGELFF.

This sequence joins TRBV7-6 and TRBJ2-5; D is undetermined. Germline CDR1 and CDR2: SGHVS and FNYEAQ. The V gene lost 1 base and the J gene lost 5 bases, with 17 bases spanning the gap. This CDR3 has 16 amino acids. CDR3 sequence reads: CASSLGGWGLIETQYF. Written as DNA, the CDR3 is TGTGCCAGCAGCTTAGGGGGATGGGGTCTAATCGAGACCCAGTACTTC.

This rearrangement joins TRBV7-3 to TRBJ2-3, with 8 bases lining up with TRBD1. This CDR3 spans 16 amino acids. Germline V gives CDR1 SGHTA, CDR2 FQGTGA. The junction had 9 bases not matched to a gene; V was cut back by 2 bases and J by 5 bases. CDR3 sequence: CASSLARVRGLDTQYF. DNA of the CDR3: TGTGCCAGCAGCTTAGCCAGGGTCAGGGGGCTAGATACGCAGTATTTT.

The rearrangement links TRBV18 to TRBJ1-4, with 9 bases that match TRBD1. Trimming cost V 2 bases and J 8 bases; bases outside gene matches: 12. CDR1 is KGHSH, CDR2 LQKENI, per germline. CDR3 length: 17 amino acids. CDR3 bases: TGTGCCAGCTCACCAACGGGACAGGGCGTTTTAGGAGAAAAACTGTTTTTT. Protein sequence: CASSPTGQGVLGEKLFF.

This chain links TRBV23-1 with TRBJ2-7; D might be TRBD1 (6 bases). TRBV23-1 belongs to the ORF category, with a function that is uncertain. The germline V and J ends were trimmed by 11 bases and 4 bases, with 24 bases remaining between them. This CDR3 has 15 residues. Here the CDR3 reads CAGAVYTGMWYEQYF. For the CDR3, the DNA is TGCGCCGGAGCAGTCTACACAGGGATGTGGTACGAGCAGTACTTC.

The CDR3 DNA is TGTGCCAGCTCCAGCGATCGGGGGGGCCAGGAGACCCAGTACTTC. Translated, it gives CASSSDRGGQETQYF. The rearrangement joins TRBV6-9 to TRBJ2-5, with 8 bases matching TRBD2. The CDR3 loop spans 15 amino acids. Per the germline V gene, CDR1 is MNHGY and CDR2 is SVAAGI. With 8 bases clipped from V and 5 bases from J, the junction kept 13 bases outside the gene matches.

The chain uses TRBV18 and TRBJ2-7, with TRBD2 identical over 10 bases. This CDR3 comprises 17 residues. Germline CDR1 KGHSH, CDR2 LQKENI. V lost 3 bases to trimming and J lost 3 bases; unmatched junction nucleotides: 11. The CDR3 DNA is TGTGCCAGCTCACCGTTGTCTAGCGGGGGTTCTTTCTACGAGCAGTACTTC. This codes for CASSPLSSGGSFYEQYF. Looking up the rest from reference TRBV18 and TRBJ2-7 gives the full variable domain: NAGVMQNPRHLVRRRGQEARLRCSPMKGHSHVYWYRQLPEEGLKFMVYLQKENIIDESGMPKERFSAEFPKEGPSILRIQQVVRGDSAAYFCASSPLSSGGSFYEQYFGPGTRLTVT.